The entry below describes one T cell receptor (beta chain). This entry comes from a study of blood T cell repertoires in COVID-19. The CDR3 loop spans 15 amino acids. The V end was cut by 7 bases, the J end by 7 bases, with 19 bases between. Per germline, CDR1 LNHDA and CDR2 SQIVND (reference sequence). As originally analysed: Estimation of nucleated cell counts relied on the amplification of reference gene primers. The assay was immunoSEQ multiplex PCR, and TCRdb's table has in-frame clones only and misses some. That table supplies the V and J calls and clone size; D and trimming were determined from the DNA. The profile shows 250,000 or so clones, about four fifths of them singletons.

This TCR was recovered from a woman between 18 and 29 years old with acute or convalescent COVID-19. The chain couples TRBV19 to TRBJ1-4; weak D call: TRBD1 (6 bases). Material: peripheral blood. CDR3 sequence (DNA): TGTGCCAGTATGAACAGGGAATCTACGGCTGAAAAACTGTTTTTT. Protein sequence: CASMNRESTAEKLFF. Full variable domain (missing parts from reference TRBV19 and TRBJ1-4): DGGITQSPKYLFRKEGQNVTLSCEQNLNHDAMYWYRQDPGQGLRLIYYSQIVNDFQKGDIAEGYSVSREKKESFPLTVTSAQKNPTAFYLCASMNRESTAEKLFFGSGTQLSVL.